One sample yielded the 5 T cell receptor beta chains listed below, sequenced in a study of identifying expanded T cells in peripheral blood. Only in-frame clones appear in the TCRdb table, and some are missing; sequencing was by immunoSEQ multiplex PCR. The sample includes about 83,000 clones, approximately 89% of them seen just once. Material for sequencing was blood. The receptors stem from a person aged 18 to 75 in good health.

This chain uses TRBV7-2 with TRBJ2-5; possible D gene TRBD2, 6 bases. V shed 7 bases and J shed 4 bases, with 13 bases lying between them. Per the germline V gene, CDR1 is SGHTA and CDR2 is FQGNSA. The CDR3 consists of 13 residues. CDR3 sequence reads: CASMGGWAETQYF. DNA for the CDR3: TGTGCCAGCATGGGGGGATGGGCAGAGACCCAGTACTTC.

The rearrangement uses TRBV7-2 and TRBJ2-1; D call uncertain. This CDR3 spans 11 amino acids. CDR1 is SGHTA and CDR2 is FQGNSA in the germline V gene. The germline V and J ends were trimmed by 5 bases and 9 bases, with 8 bases remaining between them. In DNA form, the CDR3 reads TGTGCCAGCAGCCAGCTGAGTGAGCAGTTCTTC. Its translation is CASSQLSEQFF.

The chain couples TRBV21-1 to TRBJ1-3. TRBV21-1 is shown as a pseudogene. CDR3 length equals 18 residues. This CDR3 reads CASSQGEGMGESGNTIYF. DNA for the CDR3: TGTGCCAGCAGCCAAGGGGAGGGGATGGGGGAATCTGGAAACACCATATATTTT.

The V gene is TRBV2, the J gene TRBJ1-6; D gene unclear. This CDR3 spans 13 amino acids. Deletions cut 10 bases from V and 8 bases from J, with 15 bases between. CDR1 and CDR2 (germline): SNHLY, FYNNEI. CDR3 nucleotides: TGTGCCACCTCCCGGACGAGGGATTCACCCCTCCACTTT. Translation: CATSRTRDSPLHF.

The V gene is TRBV19, the J gene TRBJ2-1, with 8 bases matching TRBD1. There are 16 residues in the CDR3. Germline assignment: CDR1 LNHDA and CDR2 SQIVND (reference sequence). The J segment lost 7 bases and the V segment lost 1 base, leaving 9 bases of the junction unmatched. CDR3 region: CASSIGGTGSWNEQFF. For the CDR3, the DNA is TGTGCCAGTAGTATAGGGGGGACAGGTTCGTGGAATGAGCAGTTCTTC. Looking up the rest from reference TRBV19 and TRBJ2-1 gives the full variable domain: DGGITQSPKYLFRKEGQNVTLSCEQNLNHDAMYWYRQDPGQGLRLIYYSQIVNDFQKGDIAEGYSVSREKKESFPLTVTSAQKNPTAFYLCASSIGGTGSWNEQFFGPGTRLTVL.